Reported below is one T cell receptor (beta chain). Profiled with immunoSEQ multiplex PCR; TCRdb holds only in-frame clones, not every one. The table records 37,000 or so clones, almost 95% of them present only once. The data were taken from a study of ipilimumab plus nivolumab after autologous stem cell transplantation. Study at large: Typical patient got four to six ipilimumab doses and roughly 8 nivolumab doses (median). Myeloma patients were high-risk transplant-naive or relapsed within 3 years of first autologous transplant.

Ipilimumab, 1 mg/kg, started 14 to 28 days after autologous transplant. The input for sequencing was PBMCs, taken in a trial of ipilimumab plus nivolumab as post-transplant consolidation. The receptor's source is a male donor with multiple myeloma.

The CDR3 DNA reads as TGTGCCAGCAGGCCCGCGCGGTCGGGGGAGACCCAGTACTTC. Translating it yields CASRPARSGETQYF. This rearrangement joins TRBV6-1 to TRBJ2-5; D may be TRBD2 (5 bases). Between the trimmed V and J ends, which lost 6 bases and 5 bases, there was a span of 16 bases. Germline V gene sequence: CDR1 MNHNS, CDR2 SASEGT. This CDR3 has 14 residues.